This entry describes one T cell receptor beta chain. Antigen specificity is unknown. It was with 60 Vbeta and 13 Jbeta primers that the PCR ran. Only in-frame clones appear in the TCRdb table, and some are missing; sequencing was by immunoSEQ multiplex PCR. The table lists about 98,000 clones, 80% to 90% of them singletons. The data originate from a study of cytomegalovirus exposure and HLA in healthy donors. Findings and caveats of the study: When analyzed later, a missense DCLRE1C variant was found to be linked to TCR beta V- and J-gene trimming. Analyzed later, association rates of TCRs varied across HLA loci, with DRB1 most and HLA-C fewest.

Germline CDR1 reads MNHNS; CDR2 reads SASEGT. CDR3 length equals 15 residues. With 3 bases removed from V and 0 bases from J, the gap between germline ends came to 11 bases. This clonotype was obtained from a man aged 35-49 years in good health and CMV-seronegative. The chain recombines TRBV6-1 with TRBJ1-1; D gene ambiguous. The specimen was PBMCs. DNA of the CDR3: TGTGCCAGCAGTGAGGGGAGTATTGTGAACACTGAAGCTTTCTTT. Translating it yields CASSEGSIVNTEAFF.